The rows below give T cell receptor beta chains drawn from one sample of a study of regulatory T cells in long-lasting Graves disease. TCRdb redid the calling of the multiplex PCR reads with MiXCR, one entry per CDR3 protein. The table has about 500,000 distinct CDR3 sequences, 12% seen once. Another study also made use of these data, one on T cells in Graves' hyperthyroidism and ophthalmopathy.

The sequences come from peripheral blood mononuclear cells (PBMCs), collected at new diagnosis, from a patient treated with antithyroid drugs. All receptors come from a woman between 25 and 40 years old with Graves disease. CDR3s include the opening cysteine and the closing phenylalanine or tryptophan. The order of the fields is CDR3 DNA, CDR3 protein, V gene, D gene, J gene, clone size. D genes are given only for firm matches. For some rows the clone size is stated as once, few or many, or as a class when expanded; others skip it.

CDR3 DNA: TGTGCCAGCAGTGATGGGGGGGGCCTGGGCTACTACGAGCAGTACTTC
CDR3 protein: CASSDGGGLGYYEQYF
V gene: TRBV2
D gene: NA
J gene: TRBJ2-7
clone size: many

CDR3 DNA: TGTGCCAGTATCAGGACAGGGGGAAGCAATCAGCCCCAGCATTTT
CDR3 protein: CASIRTGGSNQPQHF
V gene: TRBV19
D gene: TRBD1
J gene: TRBJ1-5
clone size: few

CDR3 DNA: TGTGCCAGCAACCTTAGCGGGAGAAGCGCAGATACGCAGTATTTT
CDR3 protein: CASNLSGRSADTQYF
V gene: TRBV7-2
D gene: TRBD2
J gene: TRBJ2-3
clone size: NA

CDR3 DNA: TGTGCCAGCAGCGAGGGGTGGACAGGGCCGAGAGGGTCCTACGAGCAGTACTTC
CDR3 protein: CASSEGWTGPRGSYEQYF
V gene: TRBV2
D gene: TRBD1
J gene: TRBJ2-7
clone size: many

CDR3 DNA: TGTGCCACCGCCTCAAGGGGGGGAAACACTGAAGCTTTCTTT
CDR3 protein: CATASRGGNTEAFF
V gene: TRBV19
D gene: NA
J gene: TRBJ1-1
clone size: NA

CDR3 DNA: TGCGCCAGCAGCTTGGGGCACCGAAATGAAAAACTGTTTTTT
CDR3 protein: CASSLGHRNEKLFF
V gene: TRBV5-1
D gene: NA
J gene: TRBJ1-4
clone size: NA

CDR3 DNA: TGCAGCGTTGGGGCTACTAGCACAGATACGCAGTATTTT
CDR3 protein: CSVGATSTDTQYF
V gene: TRBV29-1
D gene: NA
J gene: TRBJ2-3
clone size: few

CDR3 DNA: TGTGCCACCAGTGATGAGACCCAGTACTTC
CDR3 protein: CATSDETQYF
V gene: TRBV24-1
D gene: NA
J gene: TRBJ2-5
clone size: many

CDR3 DNA: TGCAGTGCGGGGGCCGGGTTTGCCGAAAAACTGTTTTTT
CDR3 protein: CSAGAGFAEKLFF
V gene: TRBV20-1
D gene: NA
J gene: TRBJ1-4
clone size: NA

CDR3 DNA: TGTGCCAGCAGTTATCCACCTAGCACAGATACGCAGTATTTT
CDR3 protein: CASSYPPSTDTQYF
V gene: TRBV6-2/TRBV6-3
D gene: NA
J gene: TRBJ2-3
clone size: NA

CDR3 DNA: TGCGCCAGCAGCTCCCTGGGGGGTCACACTGAAGCTTTCTTT
CDR3 protein: CASSSLGGHTEAFF
V gene: TRBV5-1
D gene: NA
J gene: TRBJ1-1
clone size: many

CDR3 DNA: TGTGCCAGCAGCTTAGAATCGTCGGGGGTCAATGAGCAGTTCTTC
CDR3 protein: CASSLESSGVNEQFF
V gene: TRBV11-3
D gene: NA
J gene: TRBJ2-1
clone size: NA

CDR3 DNA: TGTGCCAGCACTACCCACGACAGGGTCACTGAAGCTTTCTTT
CDR3 protein: CASTTHDRVTEAFF
V gene: TRBV28
D gene: TRBD1
J gene: TRBJ1-1
clone size: NA